This entry lists 25 T cell receptor beta chains sequenced from one sample in a study of cytomegalovirus exposure and HLA in healthy donors. Assay used: immunoSEQ multiplex PCR; TCRdb lists only in-frame clones, some missing. The sample shows about 160,000 clones, around 88% of them seen only once. Source material: PBMCs. These receptors originate from a woman aged 18-29 years in good health and CMV-seronegative.

This clone was seen repeatedly, ten times or more. This chain uses TRBV4-1 with TRBJ1-4; a weak D match, TRBD1 (5 bases). Trimming took off 0 bases at V and 7 bases at J, with 12 bases between the two ends. This CDR3 is 15 amino acids long. Per germline, CDR1 MGHRA and CDR2 YSYEKL. CDR3 amino acids: CASSQDGDGSEKLFF. CDR3 sequence (DNA): TGCGCCAGCAGCCAAGATGGGGACGGGAGTGAAAAACTGTTTTTT.

The rearrangement uses TRBV9 and TRBJ2-2; 7 bases match TRBD2. The CDR3 is 15 residues long. The trim removed 7 bases at V and 2 bases at J, leaving 8 bases unmatched. Per germline, CDR1 SGDLS and CDR2 YYNGEE. The DNA of the CDR3 is TGTGCCAGCTCTCTTACTAGCGTTAACACCGGGGAGCTGTTTTTT. This codes for CASSLTSVNTGELFF.

The V gene is TRBV5-1, the J gene TRBJ2-5; 14 bases line up with TRBD2. V lost 5 bases and J lost 3; bases outside the gene matches: 3. In germline, CDR1 is SGHRS, CDR2 YFSETQ. The length of the CDR3 is 15 residues. CDR3 DNA sequence: TGCGCCAGCAGAAGACTAGCGGGAGGGAAAGAGACCCAGTACTTC. Translation gives CASRRLAGGKETQYF.

This clone has just one count. The chain combines TRBV19 with TRBJ1-1; the D is unclear. The CDR3 covers 11 residues. The V and J ends lost 6 bases and 11 bases respectively, with 13 bases between them. Germline V CDR1 and CDR2: LNHDA, SQIVND (reference sequence). CDR3 sequence (DNA): TGTGCCAGTAGCTCCGGACTGGGGGCTTTCTTT. It codes for CASSSGLGAFF.

The rearrangement uses TRBV6-5 and TRBJ1-2; TRBD1 matches at 11 bases. This CDR3 comprises 15 residues. Germline CDR1 is MNHEY and CDR2 is SVGAGI. Trimming removed 6 bases from V and 4 bases from J; junction bases left unmatched: 7. CDR3 nucleotides: TGTGCCAGCAGAATGGACAGGGGGCTCGGCTATGGCTACACCTTC. It codes for CASRMDRGLGYGYTF.

The chain carries TRBV19 and TRBJ2-7; D is perhaps TRBD2 (5 bases). The V gene's germline CDR1 is LNHDA and CDR2 SQIVND (reference sequence). V was trimmed by 5 bases and J by 5 bases, leaving 16 bases between them. The CDR3 length is 14 residues. The CDR3 region is CASSFGVGEDEQYF. The DNA of the CDR3 is TGTGCCAGTAGTTTCGGGGTAGGAGAGGACGAGCAGTACTTC. Using reference TRBV19 and TRBJ2-7 for the parts outside the CDR3, the full variable domain is DGGITQSPKYLFRKEGQNVTLSCEQNLNHDAMYWYRQDPGQGLRLIYYSQIVNDFQKGDIAEGYSVSREKKESFPLTVTSAQKNPTAFYLCASSFGVGEDEQYFGPGTRLTVT.

This clone was counted only a few times. The rearrangement links TRBV30 to TRBJ1-3, with D hard to call. V lost 0 bases and J 4 bases, leaving 4 bases between the germline ends. The CDR3 has 12 amino acids. The V gene's germline CDR1 is GTSNPN and CDR2 SVGIG (reference sequence). The CDR3 loop reads CAWSVTGNTIYF. CDR3 DNA sequence: TGTGCCTGGAGTGTTACAGGAAACACCATATATTTT. Full variable domain (remainder filled in from reference TRBV30 and TRBJ1-3): SQTIHQWPATLVQPVGSPLSLECTVEGTSNPNLYWYRQAAGRGLQLLFYSVGIGQISSEVPQNLSASRPQDRQFILSSKKLLLSDSGFYLCAWSVTGNTIYFGEGSWLTVV.

The rearrangement joins TRBV18 to TRBJ1-2; D gene unclear. The V gene's germline CDR1 is KGHSH and CDR2 LQKENI. Trimming removed 3 bases from V and 1 base from J, with 18 bases in between. The CDR3 has 17 amino acids. CDR3 protein: CASSPLIGGEGNYGYTF. In DNA form, the CDR3 reads TGTGCCAGCTCACCTCTTATCGGCGGGGAGGGTAACTATGGCTACACCTTC.

This clone was observed a single time. This chain uses TRBV6-1 with TRBJ2-7, with 7 bases lining up with TRBD1. This CDR3 is 15 amino acids long. CDR1 MNHNS and CDR2 SASEGT come from the germline V gene. J lost 0 bases, V lost 7 bases, and 9 bases had no gene match. The CDR3: CASIPTGLISYEQYF. CDR3 bases: TGTGCCAGCATTCCGACAGGGTTGATCTCCTACGAGCAGTACTTC.

As concerns this clone: This same CDR3 is encoded by further DNA sequences in the sample. This chain's CDR3 is CASSVVSGGTGELFF. DNA of the CDR3: TGTGCCAGCAGCGTAGTGTCGGGAGGAACCGGGGAGCTGTTTTTT. This chain links TRBV9 with TRBJ2-2; 7 nucleotides match TRBD2. The CDR3 loop spans 15 amino acids. The germline CDR1 and CDR2 sequences are SGDLS and YYNGEE. V shed 0 bases and J 5 bases; nucleotides not matched to a gene: 4.

V usage is TRBV7-9 and J usage is TRBJ2-7; a possible D gene is TRBD1 (6 bases). CDR1 is SEHNR, CDR2 FQNEAQ, per germline (reference sequence). The CDR3 has 14 residues. The V gene lost 1 base and the J gene lost 12 bases, with 19 bases spanning the gap. In nucleotides, the CDR3 is TGTGCCAGCAGCTTAGAGCAGGGGACACCCTTAAGGTACTTC. This encodes CASSLEQGTPLRYF.

This sequence joins TRBV6-5 and TRBJ1-1; a weak D match, TRBD1 (5 bases). The V gene lost 2 bases and the J gene lost 3 bases, with 10 bases spanning the gap. In germline, CDR1 is MNHEY, CDR2 SVGAGI. This CDR3 region has 14 residues. In DNA form, the CDR3 reads TGTGCCAGCAGTTACAGTGCGGGGGACACTGAAGCTTTCTTT. As protein: CASSYSAGDTEAFF.

This clone was counted a few times. The gene calls are TRBV2 and TRBJ1-1; the D gene is possibly TRBD1 (5 bases). Trimming left V 3 bases short and J 8 bases short, with 13 bases between. Looked up from germline, CDR1 is SNHLY and CDR2 is FYNNEI. This CDR3 is 13 amino acids long. Here the CDR3 DNA reads TGTGCCAGCAGTGAGCGGACAAAGGCCGAAGCTTTCTTT. Amino acid sequence: CASSERTKAEAFF.

The V gene is TRBV10-2, the J gene TRBJ2-2; D may be TRBD1 (5 bases). Between the trimmed V and J ends, which lost 1 base and 6 bases, there was a span of 9 bases. The V gene's germline CDR1 is WSHSY and CDR2 SAAADI. The CDR3 is 14 residues long. The CDR3 region is CASSEYQGSGELFF. The DNA of the CDR3 is TGCGCCAGCAGTGAGTACCAGGGCTCCGGGGAGCTGTTTTTT.

The V call is TRBV19, the J call TRBJ1-4, with a tentative D call TRBD1 (6 bases). The ends were cut back, 11 bases at V and 12 bases at J, with 16 bases in the middle. The CDR3 runs 11 residues. The V gene's germline CDR1 is LNHDA and CDR2 SQIVND (reference sequence). The CDR3 loop is CAGGHGPELFF. DNA of the CDR3: TGTGCCGGGGGACACGGCCCGGAACTGTTTTTT.

The V call is TRBV6-5, the J call TRBJ1-4, with D hard to call. Germline V lookup: CDR1 MNHEY, CDR2 SVGAGI. V was clipped by 4 bases and J by 5 bases, with 11 bases between them. The CDR3 totals 14 residues. The CDR3 spells CASSSRHVNEKLFF. The CDR3 DNA reads as TGTGCCAGCAGTTCGAGACACGTAAATGAAAAACTGTTTTTT.

The chain combines TRBV19 with TRBJ1-2; 12 bases line up with TRBD1. Germline CDR1 reads LNHDA; CDR2 reads SQIVND (reference sequence). V lost 8 bases to trimming and J lost 1 base; unmatched junction nucleotides: 8. This CDR3 has 16 amino acids. As DNA, the CDR3 is TGTGCCAGTCTCCCGGGACAGGGGGCGGGTAACTATGGCTACACCTTC. Protein product: CASLPGQGAGNYGYTF.

This chain uses TRBV5-1 with TRBJ2-7, with D perhaps matching TRBD2 (6 bases). Trimming shortened V by 0 bases and J by 6 bases, and 10 bases separated the two germline ends. CDR1 is SGHRS, CDR2 YFSETQ, per germline. This CDR3 spans 13 amino acids. DNA of the CDR3: TGCGCCAGCAGCTTGGCCATGGGGGGCGAGCAGTACTTC. It translates to CASSLAMGGEQYF.

At least ten counts were recorded for this clone. The gene calls are TRBV7-8 and TRBJ2-1; D not resolved. Germline CDR1 is SGHVS and CDR2 is FQNEAQ. The CDR3 spans 13 residues. Trimming pared 5 bases from V and 2 bases from J, leaving 7 bases between. CDR3 bases: TGTGCCAGCAGCACCAACACCTACAATGAGCAGTTCTTC. Translated: CASSTNTYNEQFF.

This sequence joins TRBV14 and TRBJ1-6, with D uncertain. The CDR3 runs to 15 residues. V shed 4 bases and J shed 0 bases, with 7 bases lying between them. Germline V lookup: CDR1 SGHDN, CDR2 FVKESK. The CDR3 reads CASSRGSSYNSPLHF. CDR3 DNA: TGTGCCAGCAGCCGTGGGAGCTCCTATAATTCACCCCTCCACTTT.

The chain links TRBV5-1 to TRBJ1-1; 10 bases map to TRBD1. J was trimmed by 5 bases and V by 0 bases; bases with no gene match: 4. This CDR3 has 15 amino acids. Germline values: CDR1 SGHRS, CDR2 YFSETQ. The chain's CDR3 is CASSLEPGQGTEAFF. The CDR3 DNA sequence: TGCGCCAGCAGCTTGGAACCGGGACAGGGGACTGAAGCTTTCTTT.

This clone was observed a single time. This chain links TRBV7-2 with TRBJ2-7; TRBD2 aligns across 8 bases. Germline CDR1 is SGHTA and CDR2 is FQGNSA. Trimming took 2 bases from V and 4 from J; bases not matched to a gene: 10. CDR3 length: 16 amino acids. CDR3: CASSLRPGGGPYEQYF. The CDR3 DNA sequence: TGTGCCAGCAGCTTACGCCCGGGGGGGGGTCCTTACGAGCAGTACTTC. Complete variable domain (other parts from reference TRBV7-2 and TRBJ2-7): GAGVSQSPSNKVTEKGKDVELRCDPISGHTALYWYRQSLGQGLEFLIYFQGNSAPDKSGLPSDRFSAERTGGSVSTLTIQRTQQEDSAVYLCASSLRPGGGPYEQYFGPGTRLTVT.

This clone was seen once. This chain connects TRBV11-2 to TRBJ2-5; D may be TRBD1 (6 bases). V was shortened by 3 bases and J by 3 bases, with 14 bases between the two germline ends. The germline gives CDR1 SGHAT, CDR2 FQNNGV. The CDR3 spans 15 residues. CDR3 DNA sequence: TGTGCCAGCAGCTTCAGGGGAGCGATCGAAGAGACCCAGTACTTC. It specifies CASSFRGAIEETQYF.

This clone came up once. V and J are TRBV27 and TRBJ2-7, with 7 nucleotides matching TRBD2. With V trimmed by 6 bases and J by 0 bases, 8 bases remained unmatched. The CDR3 extends over 15 amino acids. CDR1 and CDR2 from the germline V gene are MNHEY and SMNVEV (reference sequence). The CDR3 DNA sequence: TGTGCCAGCAGGCTAGCGGCCCTCAGCTCCTACGAGCAGTACTTC. It codes for CASRLAALSSYEQYF.

This sequence joins TRBV10-2 and TRBJ2-7; D unresolved. Trimming took off 0 bases at V and 6 bases at J, with 6 bases between the two ends. The CDR3 length is 12 residues. Germline-derived CDR1 and CDR2 are WSHSY and SAAADI. CDR3 protein: CASSESGREQYF. DNA of the CDR3: TGCGCCAGCAGTGAGTCTGGGCGCGAGCAGTACTTC.